The source of this TCR beta chain is a study of long-term antiretroviral therapy in people with HIV. Study-wide points: Despite increasing after ART, diversity remained lower than that of transplant donor controls.

Survey-level immunoSEQ v3.0 assays were run. Sequencing aimed to cover about 40,000-55,000 T-cell genomes per sample. Data came from immunoSEQ multiplex PCR; TCRdb stores just in-frame clones and leaves some out. The sample lists some 16,000 clones; roughly 81% were seen once. Comments on this clone: Its antigen is unknown.

Germline V gene sequence: CDR1 LNHDA, CDR2 SQIVND (reference sequence). The CDR3 covers 11 residues. V was pared by 3 bases and J by 4 bases, with 1 base between. The sequence came from a woman in her thirties or forties with HIV. This material consisted of unsorted PBMCs, taken 0.5 years after starting antiretroviral therapy. This chain uses TRBV19 with TRBJ2-1; D gene unclear. In nucleotides, the CDR3 is TGTGCCAGTAGTATTTACAATGAGCAGTTCTTC. Translation: CASSIYNEQFF. Full variable domain (outside the CDR3, taken from reference TRBV19 and TRBJ2-1): DGGITQSPKYLFRKEGQNVTLSCEQNLNHDAMYWYRQDPGQGLRLIYYSQIVNDFQKGDIAEGYSVSREKKESFPLTVTSAQKNPTAFYLCASSIYNEQFFGPGTRLTVL.